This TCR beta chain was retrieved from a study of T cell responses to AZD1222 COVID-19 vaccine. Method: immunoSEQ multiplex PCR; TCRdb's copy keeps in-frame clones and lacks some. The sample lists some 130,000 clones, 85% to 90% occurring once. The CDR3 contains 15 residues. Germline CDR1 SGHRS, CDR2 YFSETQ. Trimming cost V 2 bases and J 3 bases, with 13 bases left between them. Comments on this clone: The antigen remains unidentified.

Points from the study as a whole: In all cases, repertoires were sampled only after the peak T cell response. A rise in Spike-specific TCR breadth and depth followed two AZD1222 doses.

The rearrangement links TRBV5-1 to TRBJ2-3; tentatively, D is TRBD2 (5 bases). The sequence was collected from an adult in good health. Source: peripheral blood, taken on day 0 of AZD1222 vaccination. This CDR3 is CASSFPEGGTDTQYF. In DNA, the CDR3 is TGCGCCAGCAGCTTCCCCGAGGGTGGGACAGATACGCAGTATTTT.